This TCR beta chain was identified during a study of blood T cell repertoires in COVID-19. Per germline, CDR1 SGHNT and CDR2 YYREEE (reference sequence). The CDR3 runs to 15 residues. V dropped 2 bases and J dropped 7; count of bases not matched to a gene: 11. Some clones are missing from TCRdb's copy, which holds only in-frame ones; the method was immunoSEQ multiplex PCR. Of around 200,000 clones in the sample, 83% are singletons; the top ten hold about 2.3%. Sequencing input: peripheral blood. The chain employs TRBV5-4 and TRBJ2-7; 8 positions match TRBD2. The source is a woman aged 40 to 50 with active or convalescent COVID-19. CDR3 in amino acids: CASSFAGGGPREQYF. Written as DNA, the CDR3 is TGTGCCAGCAGCTTTGCGGGGGGAGGGCCGAGAGAGCAGTACTTC.